Below, 28 T cell receptor beta chains from the same sample are listed, as sequenced in a study of blood T cell repertoires in COVID-19. This table comes from immunoSEQ multiplex PCR, and its TCRdb copy is limited to in-frame clones, with some not included. Here the sample spans 75,000 to 100,000 clones, 86% being singletons. Material: peripheral blood. These receptors were obtained from an elderly woman with acute or convalescent COVID-19.

As for this clone: The junction departs from germline at one end; a sequencing error may be responsible. This CDR3 is CASSQDRLGQRNIQYF. The CDR3 DNA reads TGTGCCAGCAGCCAAGACAGGTTGGGACAAAGAAACATTCAGTACTTT. J is TRBJ2-4 and V is TRBV5-6; D might be TRBD1 (6 bases). Germline V CDR1 and CDR2: SGHDT, YYEEEE. The CDR3 consists of 16 residues.

The rearrangement uses TRBV18 and TRBJ2-4, with 9 bases aligning to TRBD1. Unmatched junction bases numbered 5, after V lost 2 bases and J lost 12 bases. The CDR3 totals 13 residues. Germline V gene data show CDR1 as KGHSH and CDR2 as LQKENI. The CDR3 sequence: CASSPGTGPSQYF. The CDR3 bases are TGTGCCAGCTCACCAGGGACAGGGCCAAGTCAGTACTTC.

The chain links TRBV19 to TRBJ1-5; 10 nucleotides line up with TRBD1. CDR3 length: 14 residues. The trim removed 5 bases at V and 6 bases at J, leaving 4 bases unmatched. Germline lookup yields CDR1 LNHDA and CDR2 SQIVND (reference sequence). The CDR3 is CASSAGQGFQPQHF. The CDR3 bases are TGTGCCAGTAGTGCGGGACAGGGGTTTCAGCCCCAGCATTTT.

This chain joins TRBV9 and TRBJ1-4, with 8 bases aligning to TRBD1. Germline trimming cut 4 bases from V and 2 bases from J; bases unmatched to any gene: 4. The CDR3 covers 15 residues. The V gene's germline CDR1 is SGDLS and CDR2 YYNGEE. This CDR3 reads CASSPRTGTNEKLFF. For the CDR3, the DNA is TGTGCCAGCAGCCCACGGACAGGGACTAATGAAAAACTGTTTTTT.

The V and J genes are TRBV10-2 and TRBJ2-1; 10 nucleotides line up with TRBD2. Germline V gives CDR1 WSHSY, CDR2 SAAADI. The CDR3 is made up of 15 amino acids. The J segment lost 4 bases and the V segment lost 5 bases, leaving 5 bases of the junction unmatched. The chain's CDR3 is CASSLKLAGYNEQFF. CDR3 in DNA: TGCGCCAGCAGTCTAAAACTAGCGGGGTACAATGAGCAGTTCTTC.

This sequence joins TRBV6-5 and TRBJ2-2, with 9 bases that match TRBD1. The CDR3 loop spans 12 amino acids. V shed 11 bases and J 9 bases; nucleotides not matched to a gene: 7. The germline CDR1 and CDR2 sequences are MNHEY and SVGAGI. CDR3 bases: TGTGCCGTAACAGGGGGCTCGAGGGAGCTGTTTTTT. Its protein is CAVTGGSRELFF.

This chain uses TRBV3-1 (or the pseudogene TRBV3-2) with TRBJ2-1, with 7 bases that match TRBD2. The CDR3 has 14 residues. Germline loops: CDR1 LGHDT, CDR2 YNNKEL (reference sequence). Trimming removed 2 bases from V and 4 bases from J; junction bases left unmatched: 2. CDR3 in DNA: TGTGCCAGCAGCCAACTAGCGGCTTACAATGAGCAGTTCTTC. Its protein product is CASSQLAAYNEQFF.

The genes are TRBV18 and TRBJ2-3; tentatively, D is TRBD1 (5 bases). Germline values: CDR1 KGHSH, CDR2 LQKENI. Trimming left V 2 bases short and J 0 bases short, with 15 bases between. The CDR3 is 17 residues long. CDR3 protein: CASSPTQGPTSTDTQYF. In nucleotides, the CDR3 is TGTGCCAGCTCACCAACCCAGGGTCCCACTAGCACAGATACGCAGTATTTT. Based on the CDR3 plus reference TRBV18 and TRBJ2-3, the full variable domain is NAGVMQNPRHLVRRRGQEARLRCSPMKGHSHVYWYRQLPEEGLKFMVYLQKENIIDESGMPKERFSAEFPKEGPSILRIQQVVRGDSAAYFCASSPTQGPTSTDTQYFGPGTRLTVL.

This clone was seen only once. The gene calls are TRBV11-2 and TRBJ2-7; the match to TRBD1 covers 7 bases. The CDR3 contains 15 residues. V dropped 4 bases and J dropped 2; count of bases not matched to a gene: 8. Germline assignment: CDR1 SGHAT and CDR2 FQNNGV. CDR3 sequence: CASSSKTGIPYEQYF. In DNA form, the CDR3 reads TGTGCCAGCAGCTCAAAGACAGGGATCCCCTACGAGCAGTACTTC.

The chain has TRBV7-9 and TRBJ1-1; D uncertain. The CDR3 is 12 amino acids. Trimming took off 5 bases at V and 0 bases at J, with 4 bases between the two ends. Germline V gene data show CDR1 as SEHNR and CDR2 as FQNEAQ (reference sequence). The CDR3 DNA is TGTGCCAGCAGCCCAGTGAACACTGAAGCTTTCTTT. Protein: CASSPVNTEAFF.

This chain joins TRBV7-6 and TRBJ2-7, with 15 bases matching TRBD2. Trimming took 0 bases from V and 5 from J; bases not matched to a gene: 8. The length of the CDR3 is 18 residues. Germline CDR1 reads SGHVS; CDR2 reads FNYEAQ. The CDR3 sequence is CASSLAPRTSGGAHEQYF. The CDR3 nucleotides are TGTGCCAGCAGCTTAGCCCCCCGGACTAGCGGGGGGGCTCACGAGCAGTACTTC.

The V call is TRBV6-5, the J call TRBJ1-2; D possibly corresponds to TRBD1 (5 bases). CDR3 length: 15 amino acids. Germline V gives CDR1 MNHEY, CDR2 SVGAGI. The V and J ends lost 0 bases and 6 bases respectively, with 14 bases between them. The CDR3, as DNA: TGTGCCAGCAGTTACTCGATAGGAGGGGAACATGGCTACACCTTC. Protein product: CASSYSIGGEHGYTF.

The chain employs TRBV2 and TRBJ2-5; TRBD2 might be the D (6 bases). Germline V gene data show CDR1 as SNHLY and CDR2 as FYNNEI. This CDR3 has 15 amino acids. V was clipped by 6 bases and J by 4 bases, with 18 bases between them. CDR3 sequence reads: CASRLGDSRLETQYF. CDR3 in DNA: TGTGCCAGCAGGTTAGGGGACTCCCGCCTAGAGACCCAGTACTTC.

This clone was seen once. This chain joins TRBV19 and TRBJ1-2; TRBD1 matches at 12 bases. Trimming at V came to 5 bases and at J to 8 bases, leaving 9 bases not matched to a gene. The length of the CDR3 is 15 residues. CDR1 and CDR2 (germline): LNHDA, SQIVND (reference sequence). The CDR3 region has the DNA TGTGCCAGTAGTGCGCCGGGACAGGGGGCGGTAGGCTACACCTTC. Its translation: CASSAPGQGAVGYTF.

The CDR3 DNA is TGTGCCAGCAGCACGACAGGGGTGGACAATTCACCCCTCCACTTT. As protein: CASSTTGVDNSPLHF. V usage is TRBV6-5 and J usage is TRBJ1-6; 8 nucleotides match TRBD1. With 6 bases clipped from V and 7 bases from J, the junction kept 8 bases outside the gene matches. There are 15 residues in the CDR3. From germline, CDR1 is MNHEY and CDR2 SVGAGI.

This chain joins TRBV3-1 (or the pseudogene TRBV3-2) and TRBJ1-5; a possible D gene is TRBD1 (5 bases). Per germline, CDR1 LGHDT and CDR2 YNNKEL (reference sequence). Trimming took off 4 bases at V and 6 bases at J, with 13 bases between the two ends. This CDR3 has 14 amino acids. The CDR3 sequence: CASSPQVGGQPQHF. CDR3 nucleotides: TGTGCCAGCAGCCCACAGGTGGGGGGTCAGCCCCAGCATTTT.

This clone has only a few counts. V is TRBV5-1 and J is TRBJ2-2; TRBD1 agrees at 7 bases. CDR1 and CDR2 from the germline V gene are SGHRS and YFSETQ. The ends lost 7 bases at V and 9 bases at J; junction bases unmatched: 9. The CDR3 covers 13 residues. CDR3 protein: CASSWTGGRELFF. The CDR3, as DNA: TGCGCCAGCTCCTGGACAGGAGGCCGGGAGCTGTTTTTT.

The V call is TRBV4-1, the J call TRBJ2-7, with 7 bases identical to TRBD1. V gave up 1 base and J gave up 6 bases; unmatched junction bases: 9. CDR3 length equals 15 residues. Germline loops: CDR1 MGHRA, CDR2 YSYEKL. The CDR3, as DNA: TGCGCCAGCAGCCAAGCCCCCGGGACAGCTTTCGAGCAGTACTTC. It is translated as CASSQAPGTAFEQYF.

The chain is built from TRBV18 and TRBJ2-7; no definite D call. V was cut by 0 bases and J by 0 bases, with 6 bases left in between. From germline, CDR1 is KGHSH and CDR2 LQKENI. The CDR3 has 14 amino acids. CDR3 in DNA: TGTGCCAGCTCACCACCGACACGCTCCTACGAGCAGTACTTC. This sequence encodes CASSPPTRSYEQYF.

This chain links TRBV9 with TRBJ2-2; D is unclear. The V end lost 2 bases, the J end lost 0 bases, and 8 bases lay between the germline ends. The CDR3 is 15 residues long. The V gene's germline CDR1 is SGDLS and CDR2 YYNGEE. CDR3 amino acids: CASSVIPANTGELFF. The CDR3 nucleotides read TGTGCCAGCAGCGTTATCCCAGCGAACACCGGGGAGCTGTTTTTT. The full variable domain, completed using reference TRBV9 and TRBJ2-2, is DSGVTQTPKHLITATGQRVTLRCSPRSGDLSVYWYQQSLDQGLQFLIQYYNGEERAKGNILERFSAQQFPDLHSELNLSSLELGDSALYFCASSVIPANTGELFFGEGSRLTVL.

This chain connects TRBV18 to TRBJ2-1; D may be TRBD2 (6 bases). V was pared by 6 bases and J by 7 bases, with 13 bases between. Germline V gene sequence: CDR1 KGHSH, CDR2 LQKENI. The CDR3 is made up of 13 amino acids. Here the CDR3 DNA reads TGTGCCAGCTCTGTCGGAGGGGAGAATGAGCAGTTCTTC. Translating gives CASSVGGENEQFF.

V gene TRBV28 combines with J gene TRBJ1-5; no definite D call. The CDR3 consists of 14 residues. The ends were cut back, 2 bases at V and 7 bases at J, with 12 bases in the middle. Looked up from germline, CDR1 is MDHEN and CDR2 is SYDVKM. CDR3 DNA: TGTGCCAGCAGTTTAGTACGGGATCGACAGCCCCAGCATTTT. Amino acids: CASSLVRDRQPQHF.

J is TRBJ2-7 and V is TRBV6-5; possibly TRBD1 for D (5 bases). The germline CDR1 and CDR2 sequences are MNHEY and SVGAGI. V was trimmed by 6 bases and J by 3 bases, leaving 15 bases between them. The CDR3 extends over 14 amino acids. In nucleotides, the CDR3 is TGTGCCAGCAGAAGCACAGGCACCGGCTACGAGCAGTACTTC. Amino acid sequence: CASRSTGTGYEQYF.

The chain links TRBV6-5 to TRBJ2-1, with 11 bases fitting TRBD2. V was pared by 6 bases and J by 8 bases, with 9 bases of the junction left unmatched. CDR1 and CDR2 (germline): MNHEY, SVGAGI. The length of the CDR3 is 15 residues. The CDR3 loop is CASSTIAGGRDEQFF. In nucleotides, the CDR3 is TGTGCCAGCAGCACAATAGCGGGGGGGCGGGATGAGCAGTTCTTC.

This chain links TRBV19 with TRBJ2-2; 10 bases are shared with TRBD2. Germline loops: CDR1 LNHDA, CDR2 SQIVND (reference sequence). J was trimmed by 6 bases and V by 8 bases; bases with no gene match: 6. The CDR3 spans 14 residues. The CDR3 here is CASDSGGPAGELFF. As DNA, the CDR3 is TGTGCCAGTGATAGCGGGGGGCCAGCCGGGGAGCTGTTTTTT. Full variable domain (outside the CDR3, taken from reference TRBV19 and TRBJ2-2): DGGITQSPKYLFRKEGQNVTLSCEQNLNHDAMYWYRQDPGQGLRLIYYSQIVNDFQKGDIAEGYSVSREKKESFPLTVTSAQKNPTAFYLCASDSGGPAGELFFGEGSRLTVL.

The V and J genes are TRBV29-1 and TRBJ1-1; no firm D call. Germline V gene data show CDR1 as SQVTM and CDR2 as ANQGSEA. This CDR3 has 10 amino acids. V was cut by 6 bases and J by 0 bases, with 2 bases left in between. The chain's CDR3 is CSVMNTEAFF. CDR3 DNA sequence: TGCAGCGTCATGAACACTGAAGCTTTCTTT.

The chain carries TRBV18 and TRBJ1-5; TRBD1 aligns across 7 bases. The CDR3 is made up of 16 amino acids. After removal of 4 bases from V and 0 bases from J, the junction contained 6 bases not matched to a gene. Germline CDR1 is KGHSH and CDR2 is LQKENI. The DNA of the CDR3 is TGTGCCAGCTCACAAGGACAGGCCGATAGCAATCAGCCCCAGCATTTT. This sequence encodes CASSQGQADSNQPQHF. The variable domain in full, with the rest retrieved from reference TRBV18 and TRBJ1-5, is NAGVMQNPRHLVRRRGQEARLRCSPMKGHSHVYWYRQLPEEGLKFMVYLQKENIIDESGMPKERFSAEFPKEGPSILRIQQVVRGDSAAYFCASSQGQADSNQPQHFGDGTRLSIL.

The rearrangement uses TRBV3-1 (or the pseudogene TRBV3-2) and TRBJ2-1; 10 positions agree with TRBD2. The CDR3 covers 15 residues. V shed 6 bases and J 3 bases; nucleotides not matched to a gene: 5. CDR1 is LGHDT, CDR2 YNNKEL, per germline (reference sequence). The CDR3 loop reads CASRHSGGNYNEQFF. The DNA for the CDR3 is TGTGCCAGCAGGCATAGCGGGGGGAACTACAATGAGCAGTTCTTC.